This T cell receptor (beta chain) is drawn from a study of T cells after yellow fever vaccination. Notes on the study in general: Abundant clonotypes from the bulk population could contaminate FACS-sorted repertoires.

Comment on this clonotype: Its target is unknown. Germline is not matched at one junction end, which may reflect a read error.

TCRdb reprocessed the 5' RACE reads with MiXCR, giving one entry per CDR3 protein. The sample lists approximately 90,000 distinct CDR3 sequences; 5.8% were seen once. Germline-derived CDR1 and CDR2 are SQVTM and ANQGSEA. This CDR3 is built from 15 residues. The starting material was CD8+ T cells sorted from PBMCs, obtained 10 days after the yellow fever booster vaccination. This chain links TRBV29-1 with TRBJ2-5; 11 bases fit TRBD2. The source is a man aged 18 to 29 who received the YFV17D yellow fever vaccine. As DNA, the CDR3 is TGCAGCGTTGAGCCGGGACTAGCGGACCATGAGACCCAGTACTTC. Residues: CSVEPGLADHETQYF. The variable domain in full, with the rest retrieved from reference TRBV29-1 and TRBJ2-5, is SAVISQKPSRDICQRGTSLTIQCQVDSQVTMMFWYRQQPGQSLTLIATANQGSEATYESGFVIDKFPISRPNLTFSTLTVSNMSPEDSSIYLCSVEPGLADHETQYFGPGTRLLVL.